The sequence of this T cell receptor (beta chain) was determined in a study of blood T cell repertoires in COVID-19. Overall study: The origin of the acute and convalescent COVID-19 samples was the United States, Italy and Spain. Nucleic acid was either cDNA or gDNA, and it came from T cells, B-cell-depleted T cells, or PBMCs.

The CDR3 loop spans 15 amino acids. Germline CDR1 is LNHDA and CDR2 is SQIVND (reference sequence). The V gene lost 7 bases and the J gene lost 3 bases, with 15 bases spanning the gap. Only one count was recorded for this clone. Methods used by the authors: Nucleated cell number was recorded as an estimate derived from reference gene primer amplification. Method: immunoSEQ multiplex PCR; TCRdb's copy keeps in-frame clones and lacks some. V and J calls and clone size are as listed in that table; D and trimming were resolved from the DNA. The sample records roughly 150,000 clones, 76% being singletons. This receptor was obtained from an elderly woman with acute or convalescent COVID-19. The sample taken for sequencing was peripheral blood. This sequence joins TRBV19 and TRBJ1-4; tentative D call: TRBD1 (5 bases). The CDR3 region is CASTGFGQPNEKLFF. The CDR3, as DNA: TGTGCCAGTACAGGGTTTGGGCAGCCTAATGAAAAACTGTTTTTT.